A single sample gave rise to the 12 T cell receptor beta chains below, sequenced in a study of blood T cell repertoires in COVID-19 (TCRdb year 2020). Library preparation used the immunoSEQ multiplex PCR assay. TCRdb limited this immuneACCESS table to in-frame rearrangements with V and J called. A share of clones is missing; checked studies link under half to unresolved V genes, and the rest is unexplained. The sample table lists fewer than 300,000 clones, approximately 89% of them with a count of one. The top ten clonotypes cover approximately 2% of the sample. Source material: peripheral blood. Every receptor here comes from a woman aged 25 to 39 with COVID-19, enrolled during active disease.

The chain couples TRBV19 to TRBJ1-5; D is uncertain. CDR3 size: 17 residues. CDR1 and CDR2 from the germline V gene are LNHDA and SQIVND (reference sequence). V was cut by 0 bases and J by 2 bases, with 14 bases left in between. The chain's CDR3 is CASSIDLGILGNQPQHF. The DNA of the CDR3 is TGTGCCAGTAGTATAGATCTAGGAATTTTGGGCAATCAGCCCCAGCATTTT.

This chain connects TRBV30 to TRBJ1-3; 9 nucleotides line up with TRBD1. J gave up 5 bases and V 2 bases, and 4 bases lay outside the gene matches. CDR1 GTSNPN and CDR2 SVGIG come from the germline V gene (reference sequence). The CDR3 has 14 residues. The CDR3 sequence: CAWSWGQGRNTIYF. Here the CDR3 DNA reads TGTGCCTGGAGTTGGGGACAGGGTCGAAACACCATATATTTT.

This clone was seen a single time. The chain carries TRBV19 and TRBJ2-3; TRBD2 aligns across 8 bases. The CDR3 is 17 residues long. CDR1 is LNHDA, CDR2 SQIVND, per germline (reference sequence). The V and J ends lost 5 bases and 4 bases, in that order; junction bases with no gene match: 14. CDR3 region: CASSLPLYREGADTQYF. The CDR3 DNA reads as TGTGCCAGTAGTCTACCCCTTTATCGGGAGGGCGCAGATACGCAGTATTTT.

This sequence joins TRBV9 and TRBJ2-3; D unclear. CDR3 length: 14 amino acids. Germline CDR1 SGDLS, CDR2 YYNGEE. Trimming shortened V by 0 bases and J by 2 bases, and 7 bases separated the two germline ends. The CDR3 loop is CASSVVVSTDTQYF. CDR3 coding DNA: TGTGCCAGCAGCGTAGTAGTGTCCACAGATACGCAGTATTTT.

J is TRBJ2-2 and V is TRBV28; maybe TRBD2 (5 bases). Germline V gene lookup returns CDR1 MDHEN and CDR2 SYDVKM. This CDR3 spans 15 amino acids. Trimming removed 4 bases at V and 4 bases at J, with 13 bases between. The CDR3 sequence is CASSSSSIGTGELFF. DNA of the CDR3: TGTGCCAGCAGTTCATCTAGCATAGGCACCGGGGAGCTGTTTTTT.

This rearrangement joins TRBV9 to TRBJ1-2; the match to TRBD1 covers 9 bases. Germline V gene data show CDR1 as SGDLS and CDR2 as YYNGEE. J lost 8 bases, V lost 3 bases, and 2 bases had no gene match. CDR3 length: 12 amino acids. Here the CDR3 reads CASSADRGGYTF. The CDR3 DNA sequence: TGTGCCAGCAGCGCCGACAGGGGGGGCTACACCTTC. Drawing the rest from reference TRBV9 and TRBJ1-2, the complete variable domain is DSGVTQTPKHLITATGQRVTLRCSPRSGDLSVYWYQQSLDQGLQFLIQYYNGEERAKGNILERFSAQQFPDLHSELNLSSLELGDSALYFCASSADRGGYTFGSGTRLTVV.

This chain uses TRBV7-2 with TRBJ2-1; 13 bases align to TRBD2. Germline V CDR1 and CDR2: SGHTA, FQGNSA. V dropped 3 bases and J dropped 6; count of bases not matched to a gene: 2. The CDR3 loop spans 15 amino acids. As DNA, the CDR3 is TGTGCCAGCAGCTTGACTAGCGGGAGGCTCAATGAGCAGTTCTTC. This translates into CASSLTSGRLNEQFF.

CDR3 DNA sequence: TGTGCCAGCAGTCGGGACAGGAAGGCGGGCTACACCTTC. Translating gives CASSRDRKAGYTF. The chain employs TRBV6-5 and TRBJ1-2; 8 bases line up with TRBD1. The CDR3 has 13 residues. In germline, CDR1 is MNHEY, CDR2 SVGAGI. V was clipped by 5 bases and J by 8 bases; unmatched bases: 7.

The chain has TRBV19 and TRBJ2-3; 7 bases match TRBD2. This CDR3 has 14 amino acids. Losses at the gene ends were 9 bases for V and 0 bases for J; bases not matched to a gene: 6. Germline V gene lookup returns CDR1 LNHDA and CDR2 SQIVND (reference sequence). The CDR3 DNA reads as TGTGCCAGCCTAGCGGATACTAGCACAGATACGCAGTATTTT. Amino acid sequence: CASLADTSTDTQYF.

The V call is TRBV7-2, the J call TRBJ2-5; D is uncertain. The CDR3 runs to 15 residues. Trimming left V 2 bases short and J 3 bases short, with 13 bases between. CDR1 is SGHTA, CDR2 FQGNSA, per germline. The CDR3: CASSLSSGKKETQYF. For the CDR3, the DNA is TGTGCCAGCAGCTTAAGTTCAGGAAAAAAAGAGACCCAGTACTTC. Combining the CDR3 with reference TRBV7-2 and TRBJ2-5 gives the whole variable domain GAGVSQSPSNKVTEKGKDVELRCDPISGHTALYWYRQSLGQGLEFLIYFQGNSAPDKSGLPSDRFSAERTGGSVSTLTIQRTQQEDSAVYLCASSLSSGKKETQYFGPGTRLLVL.

This clone was seen a handful of times. The rearrangement links TRBV19 to TRBJ2-1; 8 positions match TRBD1. J gave up 5 bases and V 2 bases, and 2 bases lay outside the gene matches. The germline V gene encodes CDR1 LNHDA and CDR2 SQIVND (reference sequence). CDR3 length: 14 residues. The CDR3: CASSIPGQDNEQFF. The CDR3, as DNA: TGTGCCAGTAGTATACCGGGACAGGACAATGAGCAGTTCTTC.

The chain carries TRBV7-9 and TRBJ2-7; 11 nucleotides align to TRBD2. CDR1 SEHNR and CDR2 FQNEAQ come from the germline V gene (reference sequence). Trimming cost V 5 bases and J 4 bases; bases outside gene matches: 4. CDR3 length: 14 residues. The CDR3 loop reads CASSPGTSGYEQYF. The CDR3 nucleotides read TGTGCCAGCAGCCCAGGGACTAGCGGTTACGAGCAGTACTTC. Together with reference TRBV7-9 and TRBJ2-7, the CDR3 gives the full variable domain: DTGVSQNPRHKITKRGQNVTFRCDPISEHNRLYWYRQTLGQGPEFLTYFQNEAQLEKSRLLSDRFSAERPKGSFSTLEIQRTEQGDSAMYLCASSPGTSGYEQYFGPGTRLTVT.